Shown below are 18 T cell receptor beta chains from a single sample sequenced in a study of PD-1 blockade in classical Hodgkin lymphoma. Documented time point: cycle 4 day 1 (C4D1), after 6 weeks of nivolumab. Patients all relapsed after autologous stem cell transplantation, and there was variation in brentuximab vedotin exposure. Some clones are missing from TCRdb's copy, which holds only in-frame ones; the method was immunoSEQ multiplex PCR. This table holds 80,000 to 100,000 clones, about 93% found once. Here the sequenced sample was peripheral blood mononuclear cells (PBMCs), taken before the fourth cycle of nivolumab. The receptors originated from a human donor with classical Hodgkin lymphoma.

The chain has TRBV30 and TRBJ2-2; weak D call: TRBD2 (5 bases). Germline V lookup: CDR1 GTSNPN, CDR2 SVGIG (reference sequence). CDR3 length equals 13 residues. The V end lost 2 bases, the J end lost 8 bases, and 12 bases lay between the germline ends. This chain's CDR3 is CAWSRSGSGELFF. CDR3 sequence (DNA): TGTGCCTGGAGTAGGAGCGGATCAGGGGAGCTGTTTTTT.

CDR3 sequence (DNA): TGTGCCAGCAGCCCAGGCGGCACTGAAGCTTTCTTT. Translation: CASSPGGTEAFF. The chain couples TRBV14 to TRBJ1-1; D is undetermined. The germline gives CDR1 SGHDN, CDR2 FVKESK. V gave up 4 bases and J gave up 4 bases, with 7 bases separating them. CDR3 size: 12 residues.

This chain uses TRBV27 with TRBJ2-7; D may match TRBD1 or TRBD2 (5 bases each). This CDR3 has 15 amino acids. The ends were cut back, 5 bases at V and 6 bases at J, with 20 bases in the middle. Germline V gene data show CDR1 as MNHEY and CDR2 as SMNVEV (reference sequence). The CDR3 spells CASSHRGSSLREQYF. The DNA of the CDR3 is TGTGCCAGCAGTCACCGGGGCTCCTCGTTACGCGAGCAGTACTTC.

The gene calls are TRBV18 and TRBJ1-2; 7 nucleotides agree with TRBD1. This CDR3 is built from 13 residues. Germline V lookup: CDR1 KGHSH, CDR2 LQKENI. With 1 base clipped from V and 6 bases from J, the junction kept 2 bases outside the gene matches. The CDR3 coding sequence is TGTGCCAGCTCACCACAGGGGGCGGATGGCTACACCTTC. It encodes CASSPQGADGYTF.

The chain links TRBV15 to TRBJ2-7, with 11 bases aligning to TRBD2. The CDR3 sequence is 16 residues long. Germline trimming cut 0 bases from V and 7 bases from J; bases unmatched to any gene: 8. Germline CDR1 reads LNHNV; CDR2 reads YYDKDF (reference sequence). This CDR3 reads CATSREALAGVGEQYF. The CDR3 DNA sequence: TGTGCCACCAGCAGAGAAGCACTAGCGGGAGTGGGAGAGCAGTACTTC.

J is TRBJ1-1 and V is TRBV18; 7 bases are shared with TRBD1. There are 16 residues in the CDR3. CDR1 and CDR2 from the germline V gene are KGHSH and LQKENI. With V trimmed by 2 bases and J by 1 base, 7 bases remained unmatched. The CDR3 region is CASSPLPGGWNTEAFF. CDR3 DNA: TGTGCCAGCTCACCATTGCCAGGGGGATGGAACACTGAAGCTTTCTTT.

The chain uses TRBV27 and TRBJ2-2; 7 bases line up with TRBD1. The germline V gene encodes CDR1 MNHEY and CDR2 SMNVEV (reference sequence). The V segment lost 8 bases and the J segment 4 bases; nucleotides outside the gene matches: 10. The length of the CDR3 is 15 residues. CDR3: CASQLQGWSTGELFF. CDR3 coding DNA: TGTGCCAGCCAATTACAGGGGTGGAGCACCGGGGAGCTGTTTTTT.

The chain has TRBV29-1 and TRBJ2-4; tentatively, D is TRBD2 (7 bases). V was clipped by 5 bases and J by 0 bases, with 14 bases between them. The CDR3 is made up of 15 amino acids. Germline CDR1 and CDR2: SQVTM and ANQGSEA. CDR3 loop: CSVQTGGGAKNIQYF. The CDR3 DNA reads as TGCAGCGTTCAGACGGGGGGCGGAGCCAAAAACATTCAGTACTTC.

J is TRBJ2-7 and V is TRBV9, with TRBD2 as a possible D gene (6 bases). Germline V lookup: CDR1 SGDLS, CDR2 YYNGEE. V was cut by 0 bases and J by 4 bases, with 11 bases left in between. The CDR3 has 14 residues. The CDR3 protein is CASSVGQRAYEQYF. For the CDR3, the DNA is TGTGCCAGCAGCGTAGGACAGCGGGCGTACGAGCAGTACTTC.

This chain links TRBV10-3 with TRBJ2-3; 11 bases line up with TRBD2. The CDR3 is 14 residues long. CDR1 ENHRY and CDR2 SYGVKD come from the germline V gene. Unmatched junction bases numbered 8, after V lost 10 bases and J lost 5 bases. The CDR3 DNA is TGTGCCACTAGTAGCGGGAGGGCCGGAGATACGCAGTATTTT. This sequence encodes CATSSGRAGDTQYF.

The rearrangement joins TRBV5-1 to TRBJ1-4, with 7 nucleotides matching TRBD1. The CDR3 extends over 16 amino acids. Germline loops: CDR1 SGHRS, CDR2 YFSETQ. V lost 3 bases to trimming and J lost 0 bases; unmatched junction nucleotides: 5. The CDR3 DNA is TGCGCCAGCAGCTCGGGGACAGCACCAACTAATGAAAAACTGTTTTTT. It codes for CASSSGTAPTNEKLFF.

This chain uses TRBV5-6 with TRBJ2-3; the match to TRBD2 covers 14 bases. This CDR3 comprises 18 residues. CDR1 and CDR2 (germline): SGHDT, YYEEEE. V shed 3 bases and J 5 bases; nucleotides not matched to a gene: 11. The chain's CDR3 is CASSSRLAGGPAVDTQYF. DNA of the CDR3: TGTGCCAGCAGCTCACGACTAGCGGGAGGGCCTGCGGTAGATACGCAGTATTTT. The variable domain in full, with the rest retrieved from reference TRBV5-6 and TRBJ2-3, is DAGVTQSPTHLIKTRGQQVTLRCSPKSGHDTVSWYQQALGQGPQFIFQYYEEEERQRGNFPDRFSGHQFPNYSSELNVNALLLGDSALYLCASSSRLAGGPAVDTQYFGPGTRLTVL.

The chain combines TRBV2 with TRBJ1-5; D gene ambiguous. The germline gives CDR1 SNHLY, CDR2 FYNNEI. The CDR3 sequence is 11 residues long. V was pared by 4 bases and J by 7 bases, with 5 bases between. CDR3 in amino acids: CASSVYQPQHF. The CDR3 DNA is TGTGCCAGCAGTGTGTACCAGCCCCAGCATTTT.

This clone was seen only a few times. The chain carries TRBV2 and TRBJ1-2, with D unresolved. The CDR3 totals 11 residues. CDR1 SNHLY and CDR2 FYNNEI come from the germline V gene. V shed 4 bases and J shed 8 bases, with 8 bases lying between them. CDR3 residues: CASSGSRGYTF. The CDR3 DNA reads as TGTGCCAGCAGTGGGTCCCGGGGCTACACCTTC.

This clone was observed a few times. This chain uses TRBV19 with TRBJ2-1; 7 nucleotides match TRBD1. J was trimmed by 5 bases and V by 6 bases; bases with no gene match: 4. Germline lookup yields CDR1 LNHDA and CDR2 SQIVND (reference sequence). The CDR3 has 13 amino acids. In DNA, the CDR3 is TGTGCCAGTAGCCCGGGACAGAACAATGAGCAGTTCTTC. It is translated as CASSPGQNNEQFF.

The rearrangement joins TRBV10-1 to TRBJ2-7, with 8 nucleotides matching TRBD1. This CDR3 has 14 amino acids. Germline V gene sequence: CDR1 WNHNN, CDR2 SYGVQD (reference sequence). V gave up 6 bases and J gave up 2 bases; unmatched junction bases: 6. CDR3 region: CASSSRTGPYEQYF. The DNA for the CDR3 is TGCGCCAGCAGCTCCAGGACAGGGCCCTACGAGCAGTACTTC.

This chain joins TRBV6-5 and TRBJ1-1; D unresolved. The CDR3 extends over 15 amino acids. V lost 0 bases to trimming and J lost 0 bases, with 8 bases between them. Germline CDR1 MNHEY, CDR2 SVGAGI. CDR3 sequence: CASSYSRGLNTEAFF. CDR3 DNA sequence: TGTGCCAGCAGTTACTCGCGGGGATTGAACACTGAAGCTTTCTTT.

The rearrangement joins TRBV27 to TRBJ2-3; TRBD2 might be the D (5 bases). Germline loops: CDR1 MNHEY, CDR2 SMNVEV (reference sequence). This CDR3 contains 14 residues. Trimming took off 0 bases at V and 5 bases at J, with 9 bases between the two ends. The CDR3: CASSLSGAGDTQYF. DNA for the CDR3: TGTGCCAGCAGTTTATCGGGCGCGGGAGATACGCAGTATTTT.